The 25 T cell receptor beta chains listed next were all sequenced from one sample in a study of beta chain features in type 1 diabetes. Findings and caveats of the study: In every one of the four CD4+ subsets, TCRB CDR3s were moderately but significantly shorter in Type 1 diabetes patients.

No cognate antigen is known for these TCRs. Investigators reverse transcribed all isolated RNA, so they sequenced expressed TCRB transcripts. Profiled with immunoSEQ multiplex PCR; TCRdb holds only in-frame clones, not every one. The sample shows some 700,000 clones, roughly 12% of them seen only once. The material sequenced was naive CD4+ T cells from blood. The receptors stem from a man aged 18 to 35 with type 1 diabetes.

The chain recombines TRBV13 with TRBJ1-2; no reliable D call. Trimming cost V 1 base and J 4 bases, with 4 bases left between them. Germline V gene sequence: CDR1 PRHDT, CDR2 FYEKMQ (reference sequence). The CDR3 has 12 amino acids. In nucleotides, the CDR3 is TGTGCCAGCAGCTTAGCTTCCTATGGCTACACCTTC. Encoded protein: CASSLASYGYTF.

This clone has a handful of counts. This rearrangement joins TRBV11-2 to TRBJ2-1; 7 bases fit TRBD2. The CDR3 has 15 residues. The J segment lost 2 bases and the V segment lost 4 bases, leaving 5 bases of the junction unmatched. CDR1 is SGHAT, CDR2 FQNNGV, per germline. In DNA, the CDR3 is TGTGCCAGCAGCTCATTTCGGGGGGCCTACAATGAGCAGTTCTTC. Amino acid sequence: CASSSFRGAYNEQFF. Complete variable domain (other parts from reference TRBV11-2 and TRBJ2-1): EAGVAQSPRYKIIEKRQSVAFWCNPISGHATLYWYQQILGQGPKLLIQFQNNGVVDDSQLPKDRFSAERLKGVDSTLKIQPAKLEDSAVYLCASSSFRGAYNEQFFGPGTRLTVL.

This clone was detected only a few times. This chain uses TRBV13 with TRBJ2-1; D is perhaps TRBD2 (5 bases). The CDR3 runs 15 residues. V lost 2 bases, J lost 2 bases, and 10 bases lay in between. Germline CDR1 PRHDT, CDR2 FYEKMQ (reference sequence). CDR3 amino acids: CASSLPGKTYNEQFF. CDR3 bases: TGTGCCAGCAGCTTACCGGGGAAGACCTACAATGAGCAGTTCTTC. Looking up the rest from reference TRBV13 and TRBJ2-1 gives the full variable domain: AAGVIQSPRHLIKEKRETATLKCYPIPRHDTVYWYQQGPGQDPQFLISFYEKMQSDKGSIPDRFSAQQFSDYHSELNMSSLELGDSALYFCASSLPGKTYNEQFFGPGTRLTVL.

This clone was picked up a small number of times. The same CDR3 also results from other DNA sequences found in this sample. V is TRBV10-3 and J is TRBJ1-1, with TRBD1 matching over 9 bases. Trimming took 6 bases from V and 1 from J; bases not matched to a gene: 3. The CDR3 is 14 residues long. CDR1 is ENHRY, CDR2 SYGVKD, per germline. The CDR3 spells CAIRGQGGNTEAFF. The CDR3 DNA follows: TGTGCCATCAGGGGACAGGGAGGGAACACTGAAGCTTTCTTT.

The CDR3 loop is CASSLERAGRQETQYF. The CDR3 DNA is TGTGCCAGCAGCTTAGAACGGGCGGGGAGACAAGAGACCCAGTACTTC. The V and J genes are TRBV7-6 and TRBJ2-5; D is possibly TRBD2 (6 bases). Germline V CDR1 and CDR2: SGHVS, FNYEAQ. This CDR3 contains 16 residues. V was trimmed by 1 base and J by 2 bases, leaving 14 bases between them.

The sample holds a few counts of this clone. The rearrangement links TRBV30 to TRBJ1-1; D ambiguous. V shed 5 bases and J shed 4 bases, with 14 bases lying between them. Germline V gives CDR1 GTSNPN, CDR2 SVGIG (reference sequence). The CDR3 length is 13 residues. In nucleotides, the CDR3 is TGTGCCTGGGGCGCGCAGACGAGCACTGAAGCTTTCTTT. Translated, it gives CAWGAQTSTEAFF.

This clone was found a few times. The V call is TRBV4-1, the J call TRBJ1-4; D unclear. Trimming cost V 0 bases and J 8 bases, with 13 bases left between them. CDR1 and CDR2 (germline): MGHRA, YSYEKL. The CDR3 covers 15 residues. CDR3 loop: CASSQDRGVGEKLFF. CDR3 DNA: TGCGCCAGCAGCCAAGATCGGGGAGTAGGGGAAAAACTGTTTTTT.

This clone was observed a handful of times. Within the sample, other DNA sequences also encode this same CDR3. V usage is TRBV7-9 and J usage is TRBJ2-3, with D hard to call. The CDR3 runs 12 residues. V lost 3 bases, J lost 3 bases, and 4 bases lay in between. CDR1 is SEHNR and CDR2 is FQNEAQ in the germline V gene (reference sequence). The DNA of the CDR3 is TGTGCCAGCAGCTTGGGGACAGATACGCAGTATTTT. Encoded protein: CASSLGTDTQYF.

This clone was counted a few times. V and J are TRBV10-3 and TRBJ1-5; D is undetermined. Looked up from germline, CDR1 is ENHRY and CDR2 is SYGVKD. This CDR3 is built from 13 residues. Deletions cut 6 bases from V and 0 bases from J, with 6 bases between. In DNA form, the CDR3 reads TGTGCCATCAGCCCTCATAGCAATCAGCCCCAGCATTTT. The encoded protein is CAISPHSNQPQHF.

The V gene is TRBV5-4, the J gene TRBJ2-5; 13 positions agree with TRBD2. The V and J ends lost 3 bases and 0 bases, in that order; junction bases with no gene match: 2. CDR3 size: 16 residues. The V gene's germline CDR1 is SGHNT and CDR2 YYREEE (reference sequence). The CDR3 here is CASSSGLAGDQETQYF. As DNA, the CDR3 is TGTGCCAGCAGCTCCGGACTAGCGGGGGACCAAGAGACCCAGTACTTC.

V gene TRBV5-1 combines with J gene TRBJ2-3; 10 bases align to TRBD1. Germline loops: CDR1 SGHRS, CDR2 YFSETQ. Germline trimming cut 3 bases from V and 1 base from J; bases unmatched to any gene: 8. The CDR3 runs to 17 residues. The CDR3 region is CASSSGPGTGGTDTQYF. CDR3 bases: TGCGCCAGCAGCTCCGGTCCCGGGACAGGGGGCACAGATACGCAGTATTTT.

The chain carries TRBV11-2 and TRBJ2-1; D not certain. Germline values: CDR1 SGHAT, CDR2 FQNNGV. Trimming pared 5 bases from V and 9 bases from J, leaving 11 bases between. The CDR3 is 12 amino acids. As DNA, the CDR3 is TGTGCCAGCAGCCGTAGGCAGAGTGAGCAGTTCTTC. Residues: CASSRRQSEQFF.

The CDR3 nucleotides read TGTGCCAGCAGGGGTGGACTAGCGGGCGGAGAGACCCAGTACTTC. Residues: CASRGGLAGGETQYF. This chain links TRBV5-6 with TRBJ2-5, with TRBD2 matching 11 bases. V lost 5 bases to trimming and J lost 4 bases; unmatched junction nucleotides: 7. CDR3 length: 15 residues. Per the germline V gene, CDR1 is SGHDT and CDR2 is YYEEEE.

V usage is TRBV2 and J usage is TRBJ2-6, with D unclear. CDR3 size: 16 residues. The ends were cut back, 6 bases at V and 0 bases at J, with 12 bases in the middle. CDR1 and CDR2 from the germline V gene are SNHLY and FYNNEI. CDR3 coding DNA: TGTGCCAGCAGACAGCTTGGATTCTCTGGGGCCAACGTCCTGACTTTC. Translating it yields CASRQLGFSGANVLTF.

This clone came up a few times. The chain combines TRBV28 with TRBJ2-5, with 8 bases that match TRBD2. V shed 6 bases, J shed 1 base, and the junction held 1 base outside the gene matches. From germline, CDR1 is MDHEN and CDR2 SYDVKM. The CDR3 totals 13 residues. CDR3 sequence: CASRAGGQETQYF. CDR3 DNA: TGTGCCAGCAGGGCGGGGGGCCAAGAGACCCAGTACTTC. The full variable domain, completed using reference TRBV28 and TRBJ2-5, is DVKVTQSSRYLVKRTGEKVFLECVQDMDHENMFWYRQDPGLGLRLIYFSYDVKMKEKGDIPEGYSVSREKKERFSLILESASTNQTSMYLCASRAGGQETQYFGPGTRLLVL.

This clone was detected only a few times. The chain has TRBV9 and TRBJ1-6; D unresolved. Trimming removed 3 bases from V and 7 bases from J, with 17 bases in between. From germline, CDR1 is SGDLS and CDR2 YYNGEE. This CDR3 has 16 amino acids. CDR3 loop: CASSGHPLGTNSPLHF. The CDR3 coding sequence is TGTGCCAGCAGCGGCCACCCGCTGGGTACAAATTCACCCCTCCACTTT.

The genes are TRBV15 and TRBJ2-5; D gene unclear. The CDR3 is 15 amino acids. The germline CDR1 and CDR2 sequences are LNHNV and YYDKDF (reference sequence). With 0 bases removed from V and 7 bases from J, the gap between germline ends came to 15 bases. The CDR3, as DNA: TGTGCCACCAGCAGAGATCGTGGCAGCCCGGGGACCCAGTACTTC. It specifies CATSRDRGSPGTQYF.

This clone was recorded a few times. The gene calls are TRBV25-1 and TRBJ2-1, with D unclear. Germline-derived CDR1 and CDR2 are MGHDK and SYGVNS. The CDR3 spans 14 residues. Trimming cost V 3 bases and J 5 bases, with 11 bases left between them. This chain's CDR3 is CASSDPVTHNEQFF. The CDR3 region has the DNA TGTGCCAGCAGTGATCCGGTCACCCACAATGAGCAGTTCTTC. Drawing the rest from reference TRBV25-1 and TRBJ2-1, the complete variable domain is EADIYQTPRYLVIGTGKKITLECSQTMGHDKMYWYQQDPGMELHLIHYSYGVNSTEKGDLSSESTVSRIRTEHFPLTLESARPSHTSQYLCASSDPVTHNEQFFGPGTRLTVL.

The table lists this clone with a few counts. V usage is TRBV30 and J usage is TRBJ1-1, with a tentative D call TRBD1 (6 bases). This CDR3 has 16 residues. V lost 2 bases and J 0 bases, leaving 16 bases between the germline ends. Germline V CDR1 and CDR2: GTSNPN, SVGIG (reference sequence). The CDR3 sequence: CAWSLQGVRVNTEAFF. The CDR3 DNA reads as TGTGCCTGGAGTCTACAGGGTGTTAGGGTGAACACTGAAGCTTTCTTT. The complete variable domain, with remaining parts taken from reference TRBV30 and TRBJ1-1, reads SQTIHQWPATLVQPVGSPLSLECTVEGTSNPNLYWYRQAAGRGLQLLFYSVGIGQISSEVPQNLSASRPQDRQFILSSKKLLLSDSGFYLCAWSLQGVRVNTEAFFGQGTRLTVV.

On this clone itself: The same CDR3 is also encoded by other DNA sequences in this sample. As DNA, the CDR3 is TGTGCCAGCAGTTCAGGGTACGAGCAGTACTTC. Translating gives CASSSGYEQYF. The chain couples TRBV28 to TRBJ2-7; D is perhaps TRBD1 (5 bases). Trimming left V 4 bases short and J 4 bases short, with 5 bases between. Looked up from germline, CDR1 is MDHEN and CDR2 is SYDVKM. The CDR3 contains 11 residues. Looking up the rest from reference TRBV28 and TRBJ2-7 gives the full variable domain: DVKVTQSSRYLVKRTGEKVFLECVQDMDHENMFWYRQDPGLGLRLIYFSYDVKMKEKGDIPEGYSVSREKKERFSLILESASTNQTSMYLCASSSGYEQYFGPGTRLTVT.

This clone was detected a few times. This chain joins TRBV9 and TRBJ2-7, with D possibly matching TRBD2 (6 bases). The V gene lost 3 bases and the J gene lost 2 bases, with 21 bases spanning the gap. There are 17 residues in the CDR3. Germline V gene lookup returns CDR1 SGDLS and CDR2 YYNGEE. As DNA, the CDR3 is TGTGCCAGCAGCGCCACTACGGGGGACCGAGGACCCTACGAGCAGTACTTC. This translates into CASSATTGDRGPYEQYF.

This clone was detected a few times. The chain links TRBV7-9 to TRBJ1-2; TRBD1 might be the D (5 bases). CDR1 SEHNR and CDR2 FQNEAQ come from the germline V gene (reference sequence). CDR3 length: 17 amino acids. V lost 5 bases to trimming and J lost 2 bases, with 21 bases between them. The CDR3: CASSHGAGWQTNYGYTF. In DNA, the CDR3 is TGTGCCAGCAGCCATGGGGCAGGTTGGCAGACCAACTATGGCTACACCTTC.

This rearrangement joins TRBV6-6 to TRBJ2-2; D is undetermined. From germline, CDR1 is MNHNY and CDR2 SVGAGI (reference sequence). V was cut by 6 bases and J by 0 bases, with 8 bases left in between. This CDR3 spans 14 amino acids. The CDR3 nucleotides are TGTGCCAGCAGGGAGCGCGCGAACACCGGGGAGCTGTTTTTT. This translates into CASRERANTGELFF.

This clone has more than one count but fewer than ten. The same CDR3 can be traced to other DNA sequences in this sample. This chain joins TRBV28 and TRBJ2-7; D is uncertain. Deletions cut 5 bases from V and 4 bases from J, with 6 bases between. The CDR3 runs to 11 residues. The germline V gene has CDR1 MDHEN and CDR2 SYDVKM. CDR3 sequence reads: CASSHSYEQYF. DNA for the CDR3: TGTGCCAGCAGTCACTCGTACGAGCAGTACTTC. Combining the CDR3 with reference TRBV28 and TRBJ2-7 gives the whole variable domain DVKVTQSSRYLVKRTGEKVFLECVQDMDHENMFWYRQDPGLGLRLIYFSYDVKMKEKGDIPEGYSVSREKKERFSLILESASTNQTSMYLCASSHSYEQYFGPGTRLTVT.

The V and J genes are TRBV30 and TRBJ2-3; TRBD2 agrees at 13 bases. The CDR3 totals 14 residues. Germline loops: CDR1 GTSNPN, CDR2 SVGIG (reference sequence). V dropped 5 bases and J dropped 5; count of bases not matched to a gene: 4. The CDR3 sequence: CAWEGLAGRDTQYF. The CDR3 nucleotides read TGTGCCTGGGAGGGACTAGCGGGGAGAGATACGCAGTATTTT.